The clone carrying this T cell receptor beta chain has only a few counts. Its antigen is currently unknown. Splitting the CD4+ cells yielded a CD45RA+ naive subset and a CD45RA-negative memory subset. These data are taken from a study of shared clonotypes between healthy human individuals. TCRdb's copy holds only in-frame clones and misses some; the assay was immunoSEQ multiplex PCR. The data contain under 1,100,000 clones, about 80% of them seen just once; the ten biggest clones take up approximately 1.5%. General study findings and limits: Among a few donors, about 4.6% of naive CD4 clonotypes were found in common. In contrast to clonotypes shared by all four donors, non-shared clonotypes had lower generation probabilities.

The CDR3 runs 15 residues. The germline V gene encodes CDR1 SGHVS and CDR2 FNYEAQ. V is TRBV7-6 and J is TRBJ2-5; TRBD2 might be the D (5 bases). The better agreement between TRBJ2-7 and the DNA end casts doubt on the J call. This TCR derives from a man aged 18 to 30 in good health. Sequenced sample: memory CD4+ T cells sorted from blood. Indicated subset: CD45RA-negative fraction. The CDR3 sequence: CASSLDEGWTYEQYF. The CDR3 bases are TGTGCCAGCAGCTTAGATGAGGGATGGACCTACGAGCAGTACTTC.